These T cell receptor beta chains were read from a single sample in a study of cytomegalovirus exposure and HLA in healthy donors. The protocol was immunoSEQ multiplex PCR, while the TCRdb copy is restricted to in-frame clones and leaves out a portion. The sample holds 200,000 to 250,000 clones, just under 85% seen once. The sequenced sample consisted of PBMCs. The receptors were sampled from a woman in her thirties or forties in good health and CMV-seronegative. Both conserved end residues are part of each CDR3. The D gene is left open where the match is weak. Only some rows state a clone size, as once, few, many or a class for expanded clones.

>TRBJ2-1|TRBV6-5|TRBD1|NA
CATGYGTGAWGEQFF
TGTGCCACTGGATATGGGACAGGGGCCTGGGGGGAGCAGTTCTTC
>TRBJ2-1|TRBV19|NA|NA
CASSINPLAGEQFF
TGTGCCAGTAGTATCAATCCCCTGGCAGGGGAGCAGTTCTTC
>TRBJ1-1|TRBV5-4|TRBD1|NA
CASSPPGQPNTEAFF
TGTGCCAGCAGCCCCCCGGGACAGCCGAACACTGAAGCTTTCTTT
>TRBJ1-2|TRBV9|NA|NA
CASSASWGLSHGYTF
TGTGCCAGCAGCGCTTCTTGGGGGCTCAGTCATGGCTACACCTTC
>TRBJ1-4|TRBV9|NA|once
CASSVGQANEKLFF
TGTGCCAGCAGCGTAGGACAGGCGAATGAAAAACTGTTTTTT
>TRBJ2-7|TRBV10-3|TRBD1|NA
CAISARGQDPYEQYF
TGTGCCATCAGTGCGCGTGGACAGGACCCCTACGAGCAGTACTTC
>TRBJ2-1|TRBV7-2|TRBD1|NA
CASSRTGIFHEQFF
TGTGCCAGCAGTAGGACAGGGATCTTTCATGAGCAGTTCTTC
>TRBJ2-5|TRBV10-3|TRBD2|NA
CATLGLPEETQYF
TGTGCCACCTTGGGACTACCCGAAGAGACCCAGTACTTC
>TRBJ2-5|TRBV5-1|NA|NA
CASSLGTAQETQYF
TGCGCCAGCAGCTTGGGGACAGCACAAGAGACCCAGTACTTC
>TRBJ1-1|TRBV5-1|NA|NA
CASKGEVNTEAFF
TGCGCCAGCAAAGGGGAGGTGAACACTGAAGCTTTCTTT
>TRBJ2-7|TRBV18|TRBD1|NA
CASSSSGQGAYEQYF
TGTGCCAGCTCATCTTCGGGACAGGGGGCCTACGAGCAGTACTTC
>TRBJ2-7|TRBV7-2|NA|few
CASSWGSSYEQYF
TGTGCCAGCAGCTGGGGCAGCTCCTACGAGCAGTACTTC
>TRBJ1-5|TRBV19|TRBD1|NA
CASSILGATGDFQPQHF
TGTGCCAGTAGTATATTGGGGGCGACAGGGGATTTTCAGCCCCAGCATTTT
>TRBJ1-2|TRBV18|TRBD1|NA
CASSPDRESGYTF
TGTGCCAGCTCACCCGACAGGGAGAGCGGCTACACCTTC
>TRBJ1-2|TRBV9|NA|NA
CASSSRGYGYTF
TGTGCCAGCAGCTCCAGGGGTTATGGCTACACCTTC
>TRBJ1-1|TRBV4-1|TRBD1|NA
CASSPRTGWTEAFF
TGCGCCAGCAGCCCACGGACAGGCTGGACTGAAGCTTTCTTT
>TRBJ1-2|TRBV30|NA|once
CAWSWGDKYYGYTF
TGTGCCTGGAGTTGGGGAGACAAGTATTATGGCTACACCTTC
>TRBJ2-7|TRBV2|TRBD2|NA
CASRPLVGGTYEQYF
TGTGCCAGCAGGCCCCTGGTGGGGGGGACCTACGAGCAGTACTTC
>TRBJ1-5|TRBV28|TRBD1|once
CASSVGQLYNQPQHF
TGTGCCAGCAGTGTGGGACAGCTCTATAATCAGCCCCAGCATTTT